The T cell receptor (beta chain) under discussion was sequenced for a study of lymphopenia after photon versus proton radiotherapy. Study outcomes and limitations: Photon-treated patients lost naive T cells and TCR diversity; proton-treated stayed stable. Post-nadir diversity loss with photons came from oligoclonal expansion, particularly CD8+ Temra cells. Survival link was tested only in deceased patients; proton benefit remains a possibility.

Germline CDR1 and CDR2: SGHRS and YFSETQ. The CDR3 contains 16 residues. Trimming pared 0 bases from V and 3 bases from J, leaving 12 bases between. This clone appeared once. What it binds is not known. Sequencing was performed with immunoSEQ multiplex PCR; in TCRdb, only in-frame clones are kept and a portion is missing. The profile shows 160,000 or so clones, 75% to 90% of them singletons. This material consisted of peripheral blood, taken from a patient treated with photon-based radiotherapy. This clonotype originated in a man over 45 with gastric cancer. This chain joins TRBV5-1 and TRBJ2-2; D call uncertain. As DNA, the CDR3 is TGCGCCAGCAGCTTGGCCTTGACATTGGACACCGGGGAGCTGTTTTTT. Amino acid sequence: CASSLALTLDTGELFF. Combining the CDR3 with reference TRBV5-1 and TRBJ2-2 gives the whole variable domain KAGVTQTPRYLIKTRGQQVTLSCSPISGHRSVSWYQQTPGQGLQFLFEYFSETQRNKGNFPGRFSGRQFSNSRSEMNVSTLELGDSALYLCASSLALTLDTGELFFGEGSRLTVL.